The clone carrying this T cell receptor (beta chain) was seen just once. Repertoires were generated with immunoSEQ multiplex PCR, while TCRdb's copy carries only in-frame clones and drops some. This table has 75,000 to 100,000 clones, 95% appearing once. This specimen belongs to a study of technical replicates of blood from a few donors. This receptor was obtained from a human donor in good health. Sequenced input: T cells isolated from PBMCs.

CDR3 residues: CASSRNPRTAPLSYNEQFF. CDR3 DNA sequence: TGTGCCAGCAGCCGGAATCCCAGGACAGCCCCTTTGTCCTACAATGAGCAGTTCTTC. The chain carries TRBV14 and TRBJ2-1, with D perhaps TRBD1 (6 bases). Germline CDR1 and CDR2: SGHDN and FVKESK. The CDR3 length is 19 residues. Trimming pared 4 bases from V and 1 base from J, leaving 23 bases between.